Presented here are 31 T cell receptor beta chains from one specimen sequenced in a study of beta chain features in type 1 diabetes. TCRB transcripts that were expressed got sequenced, as all of the isolated RNA had been reverse transcribed. Libraries were prepared by immunoSEQ multiplex PCR; TCRdb keeps only in-frame clonotypes and omits some of them. The sample has approximately 150,000 clones, about 10% seen once. The sequencing input was naive CD4+ T cells from blood. All receptors derive from a man younger than 35 in good health.

V usage is TRBV5-1 and J usage is TRBJ1-2; possibly TRBD1 for D (6 bases). Germline-derived CDR1 and CDR2 are SGHRS and YFSETQ. The CDR3 has 17 residues. V was shortened by 0 bases and J by 1 base, with 16 bases between the two germline ends. In nucleotides, the CDR3 is TGCGCCAGCAGCTTGGCTGCGCGGGGGGGCCATAACTATGGCTACACCTTC. Translating it yields CASSLAARGGHNYGYTF.

The chain carries TRBV7-7 and TRBJ2-1, with 12 bases matching TRBD2. This CDR3 has 14 residues. V was clipped by 5 bases and J by 9 bases; unmatched bases: 5. CDR1 is SSHAT and CDR2 is FNYEAQ in the germline V gene (reference sequence). CDR3 in amino acids: CASSLTSGGTEQFF. The CDR3, as DNA: TGTGCCAGCAGCCTGACTAGCGGGGGAACTGAGCAGTTCTTC.

The sample holds a few counts of this clone. The chain carries TRBV5-1 and TRBJ2-3; D is possibly TRBD2 (6 bases). Germline assignment: CDR1 SGHRS and CDR2 YFSETQ. The CDR3 loop spans 16 amino acids. Trimming left V 4 bases short and J 2 bases short, with 17 bases between. For the CDR3, the DNA is TGCGCCAGCAGCCCGCCCTTAGCGGACCACACAGATACGCAGTATTTT. Protein sequence: CASSPPLADHTDTQYF.

This clone showed up many times. CDR3 DNA: TGTGCCATCAGTGAGTCATTTCGGGTTGGTTCACCCCTCCACTTT. It specifies CAISESFRVGSPLHF. The chain employs TRBV10-3 and TRBJ1-6; D remains ambiguous. Trimming took off 0 bases at V and 9 bases at J, with 12 bases between the two ends. The CDR3 covers 15 residues. Germline V CDR1 and CDR2: ENHRY, SYGVKD.

In nucleotides, the CDR3 is TGTGCCAGCAGCCAAGCGGGCGGGGGAAAAGAGACCCAGTACTTC. Amino acid sequence: CASSQAGGGKETQYF. The gene calls are TRBV14 and TRBJ2-5, with 7 positions matching TRBD2. The CDR3 length is 15 residues. Looked up from germline, CDR1 is SGHDN and CDR2 is FVKESK. The trim removed 1 base at V and 3 bases at J, leaving 5 bases unmatched.

The table lists this clone with a few counts. The V and J genes are TRBV6-1 and TRBJ1-3, with D maybe TRBD1 (5 bases). Germline-derived CDR1 and CDR2 are MNHNS and SASEGT. The CDR3 is 15 amino acids. V lost 6 bases to trimming and J lost 0 bases, with 12 bases between them. The CDR3 sequence is CASSRTQTSGNTIYF. The DNA for the CDR3 is TGTGCCAGCAGCCGGACACAGACCTCTGGAAACACCATATATTTT.

This clone has at least ten counts. J is TRBJ2-5 and V is TRBV7-9, with unresolved D. V was shortened by 1 base and J by 0 bases, with 9 bases between the two germline ends. This CDR3 region has 15 residues. Germline CDR1 and CDR2: SEHNR and FQNEAQ (reference sequence). The CDR3 DNA reads TGTGCCAGCAGCTTAGACAAGAGGTACCAAGAGACCCAGTACTTC. Its protein product is CASSLDKRYQETQYF.

This chain joins TRBV6-5 and TRBJ2-1, with D perhaps matching TRBD1 (6 bases). Deletions cut 6 bases from V and 4 bases from J, with 16 bases between. Germline V gives CDR1 MNHEY, CDR2 SVGAGI. This CDR3 region has 15 residues. The CDR3 spells CASSRYLTGYNEQFF. The CDR3 nucleotides are TGTGCCAGCAGCAGATATCTAACAGGGTACAATGAGCAGTTCTTC.

This clone was seen more than once but under ten times. This chain joins TRBV28 and TRBJ1-2, with TRBD1 matching over 7 bases. The CDR3 is made up of 14 amino acids. Germline CDR1 reads MDHEN; CDR2 reads SYDVKM. J was trimmed by 4 bases and V by 6 bases; bases with no gene match: 8. Here the CDR3 reads CASSEGARGYGYTF. In DNA form, the CDR3 reads TGTGCCAGCAGCGAGGGGGCGCGGGGCTATGGCTACACCTTC.

This clone was seen only a few times. The CDR3 coding sequence is TGTGCCAGCAGTGGGACAGGGGGCGTCACTGAAGCTTTCTTT. Residues: CASSGTGGVTEAFF. This chain connects TRBV2 to TRBJ1-1; 11 bases fit TRBD1. Germline trimming cut 4 bases from V and 4 bases from J; bases unmatched to any gene: 2. Germline CDR1 reads SNHLY; CDR2 reads FYNNEI. CDR3 size: 14 residues.

This clone turned up a few times. The J gene is TRBJ2-3, the V gene TRBV6-1; no definite D call. The V and J ends lost 7 bases and 5 bases respectively, with 7 bases between them. This CDR3 has 11 residues. CDR1 is MNHNS, CDR2 SASEGT, per germline. The CDR3 spells CASMLRDTQYF. The CDR3 nucleotides read TGTGCCAGCATGTTGAGAGATACGCAGTATTTT.

The CDR3 coding sequence is TGTGCCAGCAGTTACTCGCCGGGGGGGCAGGAGACCCAGTACTTC. Translated, it gives CASSYSPGGQETQYF. The V gene is TRBV6-5, the J gene TRBJ2-5; 8 bases line up with TRBD2. Germline loops: CDR1 MNHEY, CDR2 SVGAGI. Trimming cost V 0 bases and J 5 bases; bases outside gene matches: 5. The CDR3 consists of 15 residues.

V gene TRBV19 combines with J gene TRBJ1-6, with D possibly TRBD1 on 6 matching bases. Germline values: CDR1 LNHDA, CDR2 SQIVND (reference sequence). V lost 8 bases and J 4 bases, leaving 9 bases between the germline ends. The length of the CDR3 is 13 residues. CDR3 coding DNA: TGTGCCAGTGAGGACAGATATAATTCACCCCTCCACTTT. Amino acid sequence: CASEDRYNSPLHF.

There are many counts of this clone. This chain links TRBV7-9 with TRBJ2-1; maybe TRBD1 (6 bases). Trimming removed 7 bases from V and 4 bases from J, with 14 bases in between. Germline lookup yields CDR1 SEHNR and CDR2 FQNEAQ (reference sequence). This CDR3 comprises 14 residues. CDR3 region: CASNHNRVYNEQFF. CDR3 in DNA: TGTGCCAGCAACCACAACAGGGTATACAATGAGCAGTTCTTC.

There are many counts of this clone. The chain has TRBV29-1 and TRBJ1-2; D gene uncertain. Per the germline V gene, CDR1 is SQVTM and CDR2 is ANQGSEA. Trimming removed 4 bases at V and 0 bases at J, with 9 bases between. The CDR3 runs 13 residues. In DNA, the CDR3 is TGCAGCGTTGTGAGGGAGACTAACTATGGCTACACCTTC. It encodes CSVVRETNYGYTF.

J is TRBJ2-7 and V is TRBV7-2; 10 bases align to TRBD1. Germline CDR1 and CDR2: SGHTA and FQGNSA. V lost 4 bases, J lost 5 bases, and 8 bases stayed unmatched. The CDR3 is made up of 15 amino acids. The CDR3 protein is CASSSSGTGVDEQYF. The CDR3 DNA reads TGTGCCAGCAGCTCCTCCGGGACAGGGGTCGACGAGCAGTACTTC.

This clone occurred many times. This rearrangement joins TRBV7-2 to TRBJ1-6, with D maybe TRBD1 (6 bases). Germline V gene sequence: CDR1 SGHTA, CDR2 FQGNSA. Trimming shortened V by 5 bases and J by 10 bases, and 15 bases separated the two germline ends. The CDR3 has 14 amino acids. The CDR3 loop is CASSQGDKRSPLHF. The DNA for the CDR3 is TGTGCCAGCAGCCAAGGGGACAAACGCTCACCCCTCCACTTT. The full variable domain, completed using reference TRBV7-2 and TRBJ1-6, is GAGVSQSPSNKVTEKGKDVELRCDPISGHTALYWYRQSLGQGLEFLIYFQGNSAPDKSGLPSDRFSAERTGGSVSTLTIQRTQQEDSAVYLCASSQGDKRSPLHFGNGTRLTVT.

This clone was recorded at least ten times. The V and J genes are TRBV29-1 and TRBJ2-3, with TRBD1 matching over 7 bases. V was clipped by 3 bases and J by 8 bases; unmatched bases: 11. The CDR3 runs to 14 residues. The germline CDR1 and CDR2 sequences are SQVTM and ANQGSEA. CDR3 loop: CSVERQGVQGTQYF. For the CDR3, the DNA is TGCAGCGTTGAGCGGCAGGGGGTACAGGGTACGCAGTATTTT.

This clone was detected only a few times. The chain links TRBV28 to TRBJ1-4; D perhaps matches TRBD1 (5 bases). V lost 10 bases and J lost 8, with 11 bases in between. The CDR3 loop spans 11 amino acids. The V gene's germline CDR1 is MDHEN and CDR2 SYDVKM. CDR3 coding DNA: TGTGCCACTTGGACACGGGAAAAACTGTTTTTT. Translating it yields CATWTREKLFF.

V is TRBV7-3 and J is TRBJ2-1, with 9 nucleotides matching TRBD1. This CDR3 region has 15 residues. The junction had 8 bases not matched to a gene; V was cut back by 5 bases and J by 6 bases. Germline V gene sequence: CDR1 SGHTA, CDR2 FQGTGA. The CDR3 nucleotides are TGTGCCAGCAGCCCAGCCGGGACAGGGTCCAATGAGCAGTTCTTC. Translation gives CASSPAGTGSNEQFF.

The sample holds a few counts of this clone. V is TRBV18 and J is TRBJ1-1, with 7 nucleotides matching TRBD1. J gave up 0 bases and V 4 bases, and 2 bases lay outside the gene matches. CDR3 size: 14 residues. The V gene's germline CDR1 is KGHSH and CDR2 LQKENI. The CDR3 nucleotides are TGTGCCAGCTCACTGGGACAGCTGAACACTGAAGCTTTCTTT. Residues: CASSLGQLNTEAFF.

This clone showed up just a few times. This sequence joins TRBV4-1 and TRBJ1-2, with D hard to call. The CDR3 loop spans 13 amino acids. The germline gives CDR1 MGHRA, CDR2 YSYEKL. V was clipped by 0 bases and J by 3 bases, with 5 bases between them. DNA for the CDR3: TGCGCCAGCAGCCAAGATACAGACTATGGCTACACCTTC. This sequence encodes CASSQDTDYGYTF.

This clone came up a few times. This chain joins TRBV4-1 and TRBJ1-3, with 9 bases that match TRBD1. CDR1 MGHRA and CDR2 YSYEKL come from the germline V gene. CDR3 length: 13 amino acids. The ends lost 4 bases at V and 10 bases at J; junction bases unmatched: 5. The CDR3 DNA reads TGCGCCAGCAGCCCGGGACAGGGTCGGACCATATATTTT. Translating it yields CASSPGQGRTIYF.

This clone occurred a few times. This chain joins TRBV7-2 and TRBJ1-1, with 12 nucleotides matching TRBD1. The CDR3 sequence is 15 residues long. With V trimmed by 5 bases and J by 5 bases, 6 bases remained unmatched. Looked up from germline, CDR1 is SGHTA and CDR2 is FQGNSA. CDR3 sequence reads: CASSHRDRGRTEAFF. DNA of the CDR3: TGTGCCAGCAGCCATAGGGACAGGGGGCGTACTGAAGCTTTCTTT.

J is TRBJ1-3 and V is TRBV5-6; TRBD1 matches at 9 bases. This CDR3 is built from 14 residues. V was pared by 7 bases and J by 4 bases, with 6 bases of the junction left unmatched. CDR1 SGHDT and CDR2 YYEEEE come from the germline V gene. The CDR3 sequence is CASHFGTGGNTIYF. As DNA, the CDR3 is TGTGCCAGCCACTTTGGGACAGGGGGAAACACCATATATTTT. Full variable domain (outside the CDR3, taken from reference TRBV5-6 and TRBJ1-3): DAGVTQSPTHLIKTRGQQVTLRCSPKSGHDTVSWYQQALGQGPQFIFQYYEEEERQRGNFPDRFSGHQFPNYSSELNVNALLLGDSALYLCASHFGTGGNTIYFGEGSWLTVV.

This sequence joins TRBV4-1 and TRBJ2-3, with 11 positions matching TRBD1. Trimming at V came to 2 bases and at J to 4 bases, leaving 2 bases not matched to a gene. The CDR3 spans 15 residues. Germline V lookup: CDR1 MGHRA, CDR2 YSYEKL. CDR3: CASSQLGQGADTQYF. Written as DNA, the CDR3 is TGCGCCAGCAGCCAACTGGGACAGGGGGCAGATACGCAGTATTTT.

This clone has more than one count but fewer than ten. The chain employs TRBV7-2 and TRBJ2-7, with D hard to call. Per germline, CDR1 SGHTA and CDR2 FQGNSA. This CDR3 contains 15 residues. V lost 2 bases and J lost 5, with 16 bases in between. The CDR3 loop is CASSLSNAGFHEQYF. The DNA of the CDR3 is TGTGCCAGCAGCTTAAGCAACGCCGGTTTCCACGAGCAGTACTTC. The complete variable domain, with remaining parts taken from reference TRBV7-2 and TRBJ2-7, reads GAGVSQSPSNKVTEKGKDVELRCDPISGHTALYWYRQSLGQGLEFLIYFQGNSAPDKSGLPSDRFSAERTGGSVSTLTIQRTQQEDSAVYLCASSLSNAGFHEQYFGPGTRLTVT.

The chain carries TRBV6-5 and TRBJ2-5; a possible D gene is TRBD2 (5 bases). The germline gives CDR1 MNHEY, CDR2 SVGAGI. The CDR3 is 15 amino acids. V lost 3 bases to trimming and J lost 4 bases, with 15 bases between them. The CDR3 sequence is CASSYSSVGRETQYF. CDR3 DNA: TGTGCCAGCAGTTATTCATCCGTGGGGAGAGAGACCCAGTACTTC.

This clone has a handful of counts. The V gene is TRBV5-4, the J gene TRBJ1-1, with 8 nucleotides matching TRBD1. The CDR3 is made up of 14 amino acids. From germline, CDR1 is SGHNT and CDR2 YYREEE (reference sequence). Trimming at V came to 4 bases and at J to 1 base, leaving 3 bases not matched to a gene. DNA of the CDR3: TGTGCCAGCAGCCCGACAGGGGCGAACACTGAAGCTTTCTTT. It codes for CASSPTGANTEAFF.

The V and J genes are TRBV15 and TRBJ2-3; weak D call: TRBD2 (5 bases). The CDR3 totals 12 residues. CDR1 LNHNV and CDR2 YYDKDF come from the germline V gene (reference sequence). The V end lost 2 bases, the J end lost 11 bases, and 11 bases lay between the germline ends. CDR3 region: CATSRILGGQYF. CDR3 nucleotide sequence: TGTGCCACCAGCAGAATCCTAGGAGGGCAGTATTTT. The entire variable domain, with the rest obtained from reference TRBV15 and TRBJ2-3, is as follows: DAMVIQNPRYQVTQFGKPVTLSCSQTLNHNVMYWYQQKSSQAPKLLFHYYDKDFNNEADTPDNFQSRRPNTSFCFLDIRSPGLGDTAMYLCATSRILGGQYFGPGTRLTVL.

This clone was detected a few times. The chain has TRBV6-5 and TRBJ2-5; the D is unclear. V gave up 2 bases and J gave up 5 bases, with 9 bases separating them. Germline-derived CDR1 and CDR2 are MNHEY and SVGAGI. The CDR3 extends over 13 amino acids. The chain's CDR3 is CASSYNRRETQYF. The CDR3 DNA reads TGTGCCAGCAGTTACAACCGCCGGGAGACCCAGTACTTC.